A single sample gave rise to the 14 T cell receptor beta chains below, sequenced in a study of cytomegalovirus exposure and HLA in healthy donors. The method was immunoSEQ multiplex PCR; TCRdb's version includes in-frame clones alone and lacks a portion of them. The sample includes about 330,000 clones, 86% of them seen just once. The source material was PBMCs. The receptors come from a woman younger than 35 in good health and CMV-seronegative.

The chain employs TRBV7-2 and TRBJ2-7; no definite D call. The germline gives CDR1 SGHTA, CDR2 FQGNSA. Trimming stripped 5 bases from V and 0 bases from J, with 14 bases between. There are 15 residues in the CDR3. The CDR3 here is CASSIAPPSSYEQYF. CDR3 DNA: TGTGCCAGCAGCATTGCCCCCCCGAGCTCCTACGAGCAGTACTTC.

The chain joins TRBV27 to TRBJ2-7, with D possibly TRBD2 on 7 matching bases. With 3 bases removed from V and 10 bases from J, the gap between germline ends came to 10 bases. The CDR3 is 11 residues long. Germline assignment: CDR1 MNHEY and CDR2 SMNVEV (reference sequence). CDR3 amino acids: CASSFGGAQYF. The CDR3 bases are TGTGCCAGCAGTTTTGGGGGGGCTCAGTACTTC.

The J gene is TRBJ2-5, the V gene TRBV7-8; 8 nucleotides match TRBD2. The germline V gene has CDR1 SGHVS and CDR2 FQNEAQ. Trimming cost V 5 bases and J 7 bases; bases outside gene matches: 9. This CDR3 spans 14 amino acids. DNA for the CDR3: TGTGCCAGCAGCCCCGGGGGGGGTCAACTGACCCAGTACTTC. This translates into CASSPGGGQLTQYF.

The chain has TRBV27 and TRBJ1-1; 8 bases are a match to TRBD1. CDR3 length: 14 amino acids. V lost 10 bases and J lost 8; bases outside the gene matches: 15. Germline V CDR1 and CDR2: MNHEY, SMNVEV (reference sequence). CDR3 region: CATRPTGEAKEAFF. CDR3 DNA: TGTGCCACCCGACCGACAGGGGAGGCGAAAGAAGCTTTCTTT.

J is TRBJ1-2 and V is TRBV27; 12 bases match TRBD1. The CDR3 consists of 18 residues. The junction had 16 bases not matched to a gene; V was cut back by 5 bases and J by 6 bases. Germline loops: CDR1 MNHEY, CDR2 SMNVEV (reference sequence). In nucleotides, the CDR3 is TGTGCCAGCAGTCGACACTACTCCGGGACAGGGGGCTTCGATGGCTACACCTTC. Translated, it gives CASSRHYSGTGGFDGYTF.

This clone was counted once. At one end the junction does not follow the germline gene, possibly because of a read error. The chain links TRBV7-7 to TRBJ2-5, with TRBD2 identical over 10 bases. CDR3 length: 16 residues. CDR1 is SSHAT and CDR2 is FNYEAQ in the germline V gene (reference sequence). The chain's CDR3 is CASSLGTAGGQETQYF. For the CDR3, the DNA is TGTGCTAGCAGCTTAGGTACAGCGGGAGGGCAAGAGACCCAGTACTTC.

Only one count was recorded for this clone. The chain links TRBV5-6 to TRBJ2-1, with TRBD1 matching over 8 bases. V gave up 4 bases and J gave up 7 bases; unmatched junction bases: 7. Germline CDR1 reads SGHDT; CDR2 reads YYEEEE. This CDR3 region has 14 residues. The CDR3: CASSLWTGSNEQFF. The CDR3 nucleotides read TGTGCCAGCAGCCTATGGACAGGGTCGAATGAGCAGTTCTTC.

J is TRBJ2-7 and V is TRBV29-1; 11 bases are a match to TRBD1. Looked up from germline, CDR1 is SQVTM and CDR2 is ANQGSEA. The CDR3 is 13 residues long. With V trimmed by 4 bases and J by 7 bases, 6 bases remained unmatched. The CDR3 region is CSVGTGGAGEQYF. CDR3 DNA: TGCAGCGTTGGGACAGGGGGCGCGGGGGAGCAGTACTTC.

V usage is TRBV29-1 and J usage is TRBJ2-3; the D gene is possibly TRBD1 (6 bases). CDR1 and CDR2 (germline): SQVTM, ANQGSEA. The CDR3 is 15 amino acids. Trimming removed 5 bases from V and 3 bases from J, with 18 bases in between. The CDR3 DNA reads as TGCAGCGTTCGTCCCACCGGGACACTAACAGATACGCAGTATTTT. This translates into CSVRPTGTLTDTQYF.

The rearrangement links TRBV9 to TRBJ2-1, with D tentatively TRBD1 (6 bases). V lost 4 bases, J lost 9 bases, and 11 bases lay in between. The CDR3 totals 12 residues. The germline gives CDR1 SGDLS, CDR2 YYNGEE. CDR3 in DNA: TGTGCCAGCAGCCCGACAGGAGGTGAGCAGTTCTTC. Residues: CASSPTGGEQFF.

The V and J genes are TRBV7-3 and TRBJ2-7; D perhaps matches TRBD1 (5 bases). The CDR3 sequence is 14 residues long. Germline assignment: CDR1 SGHTA and CDR2 FQGTGA. V was trimmed by 5 bases and J by 1 base, leaving 12 bases between them. Here the CDR3 DNA reads TGTGCCAGCAGCCCAAGCGACAGTTCCTACGAGCAGTACTTC. It is translated as CASSPSDSSYEQYF.

There are a few counts of this clone. The CDR3 nucleotides are TGTGCCAGCAGTCAGCGACAGGGTCTAGATACGCAGTATTTT. The encoded protein is CASSQRQGLDTQYF. The J gene is TRBJ2-3, the V gene TRBV14; 7 nucleotides agree with TRBD1. CDR3 length equals 14 residues. CDR1 SGHDN and CDR2 FVKESK come from the germline V gene. The J segment lost 5 bases and the V segment lost 6 bases, leaving 8 bases of the junction unmatched. Based on the CDR3 plus reference TRBV14 and TRBJ2-3, the full variable domain is EAGVTQFPSHSVIEKGQTVTLRCDPISGHDNLYWYRRVMGKEIKFLLHFVKESKQDESGMPNNRFLAERTGGTYSTLKVQPAELEDSGVYFCASSQRQGLDTQYFGPGTRLTVL.

The J gene is TRBJ2-5, the V gene TRBV29-1; tentative D call: TRBD2 (5 bases). The germline V gene has CDR1 SQVTM and CDR2 ANQGSEA. The V end lost 7 bases, the J end lost 5 bases, and 11 bases lay between the germline ends. This CDR3 comprises 11 residues. The DNA for the CDR3 is TGCAGCGCCCAGGAGCGGGAGACCCAGTACTTC. Amino acid sequence: CSAQERETQYF.

This chain links TRBV7-2 with TRBJ2-7, with 13 bases lining up with TRBD2. Germline CDR1 reads SGHTA; CDR2 reads FQGNSA. The CDR3 spans 15 residues. The trim removed 5 bases at V and 2 bases at J, leaving 3 bases unmatched. CDR3 residues: CASSKTSGRTYEQYF. In nucleotides, the CDR3 is TGTGCCAGCAGCAAGACTAGCGGGAGGACCTACGAGCAGTACTTC.